The clone carrying this T cell receptor beta chain has just a few counts. Other DNA sequences in this sample translate to the same CDR3. The sample is drawn from a study of blood T cell repertoires in COVID-19. This CDR3 is built from 14 residues. The germline V gene has CDR1 SGHRS and CDR2 YFSETQ. V shed 2 bases and J shed 1 base, with 9 bases lying between them. Assay: immunoSEQ multiplex PCR; the TCRdb copy retains only in-frame clones and omits some. This table holds some 120,000 clones, roughly 82% found once. This clonotype was sampled from a human donor in a cohort sampled during active COVID-19. The sequenced material came from peripheral blood. V usage is TRBV5-1 and J usage is TRBJ2-5, with D hard to call. This CDR3 is CASSFGSGQETQYF. The CDR3 DNA sequence: TGCGCCAGCAGCTTCGGATCAGGCCAAGAGACCCAGTACTTC.